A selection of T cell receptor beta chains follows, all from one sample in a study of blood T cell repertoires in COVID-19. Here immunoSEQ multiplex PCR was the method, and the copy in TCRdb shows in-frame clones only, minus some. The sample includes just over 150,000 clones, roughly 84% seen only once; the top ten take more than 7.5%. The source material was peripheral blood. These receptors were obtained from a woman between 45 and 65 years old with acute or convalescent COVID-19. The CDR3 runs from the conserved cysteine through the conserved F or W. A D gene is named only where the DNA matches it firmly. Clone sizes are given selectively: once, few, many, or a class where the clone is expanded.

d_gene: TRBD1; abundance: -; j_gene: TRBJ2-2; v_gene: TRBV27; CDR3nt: TGTGCCAGCAGTGCCGGGACAGTGAACACCGGGGAGCTGTTTTTT; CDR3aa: CASSAGTVNTGELFF
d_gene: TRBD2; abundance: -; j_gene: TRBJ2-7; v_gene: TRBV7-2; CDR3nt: TGTGCCAGCAGACTCAAACCGGGACTAGGGCCGTCAGGTGAGCAGTACTTC; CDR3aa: CASRLKPGLGPSGEQYF
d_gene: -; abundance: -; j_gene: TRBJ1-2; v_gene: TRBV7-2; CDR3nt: TGTGCCAGCAGCGAAAACGGGATTAACTATGGCTACACCTTC; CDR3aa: CASSENGINYGYTF
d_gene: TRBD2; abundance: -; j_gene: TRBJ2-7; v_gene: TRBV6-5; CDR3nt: TGTGCCACCGGGGAGGGTATCTACGAGCAGTACTTC; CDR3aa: CATGEGIYEQYF
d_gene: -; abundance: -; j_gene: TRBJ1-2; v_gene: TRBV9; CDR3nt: TGTGCCAGCAGCGCCCAGGTGCAGTCCACCTATGGCTACACCTTC; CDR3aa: CASSAQVQSTYGYTF
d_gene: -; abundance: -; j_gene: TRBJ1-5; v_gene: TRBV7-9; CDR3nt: TGTGCCAGCAGCTTGGGGGCAGGGTATCAGCATTTT; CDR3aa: CASSLGAGYQHF
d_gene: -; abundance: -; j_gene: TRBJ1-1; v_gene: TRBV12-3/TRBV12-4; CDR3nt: TGTGCCAGCAGTTTGGGGGGAGAAGCTTTCTTT; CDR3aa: CASSLGGEAFF
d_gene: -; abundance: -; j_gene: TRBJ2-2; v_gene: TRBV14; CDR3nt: TGTGCCAGCAGCCAAACCCGCGCGGGCACCGGGGAGCTGTTTTTT; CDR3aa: CASSQTRAGTGELFF
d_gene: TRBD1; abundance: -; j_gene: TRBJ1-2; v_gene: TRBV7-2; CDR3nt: TGTGCCAGCAGCTTAGCGGTGACAGGGCCGAACTATGGCTACACCTTC; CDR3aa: CASSLAVTGPNYGYTF
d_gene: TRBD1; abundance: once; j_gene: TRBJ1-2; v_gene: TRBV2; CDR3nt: TGTGCCAGCCCACCCAGGGACAGGGCCTCCTATGGCTACACCTTC; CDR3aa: CASPPRDRASYGYTF
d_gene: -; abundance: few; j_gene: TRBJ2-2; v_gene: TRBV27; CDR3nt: TGTGCCAGCAGTACGGCCGGGACACTCATAACCGGGGAGCTGTTTTTT; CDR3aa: CASSTAGTLITGELFF
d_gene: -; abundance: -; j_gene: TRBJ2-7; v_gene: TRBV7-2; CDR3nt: TGTGCCAGCAGCCTATTTGGGACTCAGCCTAACTACGAGCAGTACTTC; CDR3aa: CASSLFGTQPNYEQYF
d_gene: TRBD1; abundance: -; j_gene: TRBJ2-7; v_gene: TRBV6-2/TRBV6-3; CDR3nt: TGTGCCAGCAGTCTCACAGGGGGCCCCTACGAGCAGTACTTC; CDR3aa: CASSLTGGPYEQYF
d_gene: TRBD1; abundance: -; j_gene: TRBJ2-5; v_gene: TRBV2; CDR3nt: TGTGCCAGCAGTGACGGACAGGGCACAGAGACCCAGTACTTC; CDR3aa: CASSDGQGTETQYF
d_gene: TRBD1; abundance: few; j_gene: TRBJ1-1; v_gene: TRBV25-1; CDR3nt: TGTGCCAGCAGCCTAGGGGGCGGTTTTACTGAAGCTTTCTTT; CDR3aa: CASSLGGGFTEAFF
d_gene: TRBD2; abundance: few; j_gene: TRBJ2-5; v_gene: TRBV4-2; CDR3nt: TGTGCCAGCAGCCATGGGGCGACTAGCGGGGCCCAAGAGACCCAGTACTTC; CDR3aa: CASSHGATSGAQETQYF
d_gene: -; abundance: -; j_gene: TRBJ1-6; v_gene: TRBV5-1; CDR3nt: TGCGCCAGTAGGATGGCGACAGGATTTAATTCACCCCTCCACTTT; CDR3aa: CASRMATGFNSPLHF
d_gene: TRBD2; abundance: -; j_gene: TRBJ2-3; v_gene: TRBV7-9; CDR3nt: TGTGCCAGCAGCTTATGGGGACTAGCTGGCACAGATACGCAGTATTTT; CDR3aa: CASSLWGLAGTDTQYF
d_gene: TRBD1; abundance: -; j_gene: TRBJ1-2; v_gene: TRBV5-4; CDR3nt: TGTGCCAGCAGCCCGCGGGACAGGGGCTATGGCTACACCTTC; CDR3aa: CASSPRDRGYGYTF
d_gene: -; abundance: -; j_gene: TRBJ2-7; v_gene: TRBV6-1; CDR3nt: TGTGCCAGCAGTGAAGTAACAAATGGCCCCTCTCCCTACGAGCAGTACTTC; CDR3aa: CASSEVTNGPSPYEQYF
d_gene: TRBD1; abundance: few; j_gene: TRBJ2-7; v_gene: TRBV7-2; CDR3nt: TGTGCCAGCAGCTCGACAGGGGGACTATACGAGCAGTACTTC; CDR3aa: CASSSTGGLYEQYF
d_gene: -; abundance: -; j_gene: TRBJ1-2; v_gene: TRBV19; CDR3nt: TGTGCCAGTAGTATAACGACAGGAAAGACTGGCTACACCTTC; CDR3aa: CASSITTGKTGYTF
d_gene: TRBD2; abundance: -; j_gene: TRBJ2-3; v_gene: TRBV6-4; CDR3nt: TGTGCCAGCAGTGACGGGACTAGCGGCACAGATACGCAGTATTTT; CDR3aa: CASSDGTSGTDTQYF
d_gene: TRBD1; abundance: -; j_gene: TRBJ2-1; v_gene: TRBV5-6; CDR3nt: TGTGCCAGCAGCCGTCCGGGACAGGGGGCTTACAATGAGCAGTTCTTC; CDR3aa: CASSRPGQGAYNEQFF
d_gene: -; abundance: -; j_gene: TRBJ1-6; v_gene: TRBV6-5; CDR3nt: TGTGCCAGCAGCACAACAGGGAATTCACCCCTCCACTTT; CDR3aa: CASSTTGNSPLHF
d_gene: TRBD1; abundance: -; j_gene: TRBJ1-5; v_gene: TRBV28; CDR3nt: TGTGCCAGCAGTTTATACCAGGGGGCGTTCAGGCAGCCCCAGCATTTT; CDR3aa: CASSLYQGAFRQPQHF
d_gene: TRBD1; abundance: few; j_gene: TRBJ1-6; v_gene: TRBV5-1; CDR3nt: TGCGCCAGCAGCTCCAGGGGGGCCTATAATTCACCCCTCCACTTT; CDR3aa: CASSSRGAYNSPLHF
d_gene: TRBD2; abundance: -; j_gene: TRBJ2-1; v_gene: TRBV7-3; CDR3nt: TGTGCCAGCAGCTTAACGACGACTAGCGGAACCTACAATGAGCAGTTCTTC; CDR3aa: CASSLTTTSGTYNEQFF
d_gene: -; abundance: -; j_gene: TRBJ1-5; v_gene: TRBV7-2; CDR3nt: TGTGCCAGCAGCTTAGGGCAGGAGGAGAATCAGCCCCAGCATTTT; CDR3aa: CASSLGQEENQPQHF
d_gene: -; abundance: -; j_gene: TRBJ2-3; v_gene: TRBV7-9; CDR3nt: TGTGCCAGCAGCTTGAGGACAACTTCGGATACGCAGTATTTT; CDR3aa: CASSLRTTSDTQYF
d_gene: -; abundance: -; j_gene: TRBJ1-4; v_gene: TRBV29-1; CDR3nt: TGCAGCGTTGGAGACGGGATGGGGGAAAAACTGTTTTTT; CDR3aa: CSVGDGMGEKLFF
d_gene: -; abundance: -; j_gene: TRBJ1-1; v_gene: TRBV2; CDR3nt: TGTGCCAGCAGTGAAAGGAAGGGGACTGAAGCTTTCTTT; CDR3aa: CASSERKGTEAFF
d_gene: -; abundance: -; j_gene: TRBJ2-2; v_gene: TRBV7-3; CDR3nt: TGTGCCAGCAGCCAAAGGGGAAACACCGGGGAGCTGTTTTTT; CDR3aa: CASSQRGNTGELFF
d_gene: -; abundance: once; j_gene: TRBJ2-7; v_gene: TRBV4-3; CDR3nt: TGCGCCAGCAGCGGTTCCTGGAGTGACTACGAGCAGTACTTC; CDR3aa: CASSGSWSDYEQYF
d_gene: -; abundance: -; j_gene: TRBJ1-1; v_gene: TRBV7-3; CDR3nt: TGTGCCAGCAGCCGAGAAGTCGGTTCTGAAGCTTTCTTT; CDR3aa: CASSREVGSEAFF
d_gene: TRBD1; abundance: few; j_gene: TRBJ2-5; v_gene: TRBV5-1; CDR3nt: TGCGCCAGCAGCTTCGGGACAGGGGGCGAGACCCAGTACTTC; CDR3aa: CASSFGTGGETQYF
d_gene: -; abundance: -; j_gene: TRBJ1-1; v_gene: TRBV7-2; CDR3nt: TGTGCCAGCGGAACAGGGCCCACTGAAGCTTTCTTT; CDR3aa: CASGTGPTEAFF
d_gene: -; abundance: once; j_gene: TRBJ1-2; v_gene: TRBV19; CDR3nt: TGTGCCAGTAGTATCATCTGGGACACTGCGCAGGGCTACACCTTC; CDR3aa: CASSIIWDTAQGYTF
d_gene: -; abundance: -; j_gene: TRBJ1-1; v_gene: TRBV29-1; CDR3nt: TGCAGCGGATCCCAGGGGATGAACACTGAAGCTTTCTTT; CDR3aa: CSGSQGMNTEAFF
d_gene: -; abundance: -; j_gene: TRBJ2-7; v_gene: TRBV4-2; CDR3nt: TGTGCCAGCAGCCGCTCGACCGGGACATTGAACTACGAGCAGTACTTC; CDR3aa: CASSRSTGTLNYEQYF